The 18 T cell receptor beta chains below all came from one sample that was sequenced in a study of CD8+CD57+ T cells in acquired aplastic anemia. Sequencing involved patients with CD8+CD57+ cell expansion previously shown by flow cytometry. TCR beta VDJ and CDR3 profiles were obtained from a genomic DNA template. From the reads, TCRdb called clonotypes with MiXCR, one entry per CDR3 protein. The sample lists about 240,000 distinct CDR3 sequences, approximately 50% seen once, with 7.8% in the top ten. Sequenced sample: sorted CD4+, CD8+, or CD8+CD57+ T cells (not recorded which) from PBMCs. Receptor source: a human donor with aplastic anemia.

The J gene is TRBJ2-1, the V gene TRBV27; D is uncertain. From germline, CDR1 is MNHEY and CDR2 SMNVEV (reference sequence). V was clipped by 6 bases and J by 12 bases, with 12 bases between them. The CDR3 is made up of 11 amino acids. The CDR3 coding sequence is TGTGCCAGCAGCGCCGAATCGGGGCAGTTCTTC. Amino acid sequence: CASSAESGQFF.

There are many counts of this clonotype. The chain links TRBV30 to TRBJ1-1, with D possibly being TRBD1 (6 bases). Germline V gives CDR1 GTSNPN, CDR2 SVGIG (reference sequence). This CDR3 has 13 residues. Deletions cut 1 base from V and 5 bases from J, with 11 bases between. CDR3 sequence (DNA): TGTGCCTGGAGTGGGGGCAGGGGTACTGAAGCTTTCTTT. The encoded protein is CAWSGGRGTEAFF. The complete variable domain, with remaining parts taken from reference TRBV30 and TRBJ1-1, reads SQTIHQWPATLVQPVGSPLSLECTVEGTSNPNLYWYRQAAGRGLQLLFYSVGIGQISSEVPQNLSASRPQDRQFILSSKKLLLSDSGFYLCAWSGGRGTEAFFGQGTRLTVV.

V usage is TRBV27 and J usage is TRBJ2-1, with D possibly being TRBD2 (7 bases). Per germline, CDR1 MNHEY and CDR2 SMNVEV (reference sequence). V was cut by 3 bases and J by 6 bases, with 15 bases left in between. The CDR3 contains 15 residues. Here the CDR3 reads CASSLGGRLGNEQFF. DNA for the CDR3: TGTGCCAGCAGTTTGGGGGGGCGCCTCGGCAATGAGCAGTTCTTC.

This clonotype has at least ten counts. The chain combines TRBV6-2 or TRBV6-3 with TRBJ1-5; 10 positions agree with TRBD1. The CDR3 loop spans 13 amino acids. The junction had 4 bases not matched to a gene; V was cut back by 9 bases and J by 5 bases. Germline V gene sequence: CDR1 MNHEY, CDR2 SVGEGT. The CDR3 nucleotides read TGTGCCAGTAGGGACAGGGGCGATCAGCCCCAGCATTTT. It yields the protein CASRDRGDQPQHF.

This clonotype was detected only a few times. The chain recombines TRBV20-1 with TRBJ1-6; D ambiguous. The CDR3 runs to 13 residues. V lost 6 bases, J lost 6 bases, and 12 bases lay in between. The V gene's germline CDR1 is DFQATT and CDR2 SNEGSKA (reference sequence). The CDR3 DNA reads TGCAGTGCCCCAACAGAATCTAATTCACCCCTCCACTTT. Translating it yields CSAPTESNSPLHF.

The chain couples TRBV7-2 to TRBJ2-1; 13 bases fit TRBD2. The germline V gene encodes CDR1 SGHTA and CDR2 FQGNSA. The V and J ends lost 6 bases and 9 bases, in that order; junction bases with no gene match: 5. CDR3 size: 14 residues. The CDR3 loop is CASRKTSGGPEQFF. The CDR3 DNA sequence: TGTGCCAGCAGAAAGACTAGCGGGGGGCCTGAGCAGTTCTTC.

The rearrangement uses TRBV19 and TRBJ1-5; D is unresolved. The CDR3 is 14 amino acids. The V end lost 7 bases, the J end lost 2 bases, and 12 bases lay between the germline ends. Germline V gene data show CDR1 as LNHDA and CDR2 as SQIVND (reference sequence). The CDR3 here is CASILIGGNQPQHF. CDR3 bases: TGTGCCAGTATCCTAATCGGAGGCAATCAGCCCCAGCATTTT.

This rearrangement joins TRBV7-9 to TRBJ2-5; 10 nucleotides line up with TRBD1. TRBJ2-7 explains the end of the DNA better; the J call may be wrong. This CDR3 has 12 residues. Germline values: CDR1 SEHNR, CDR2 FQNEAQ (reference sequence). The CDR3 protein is CAAARTGGEQYF. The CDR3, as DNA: TGTGCCGCGGCCAGGACAGGGGGCGAGCAGTACTTC.

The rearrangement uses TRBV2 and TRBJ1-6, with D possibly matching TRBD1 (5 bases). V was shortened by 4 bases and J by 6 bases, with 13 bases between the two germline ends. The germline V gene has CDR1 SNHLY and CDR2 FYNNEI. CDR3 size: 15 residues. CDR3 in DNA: TGTGCCAGCAGTGGCGGGACGGTAGGTAATTCACCCCTCCACTTT. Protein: CASSGGTVGNSPLHF.

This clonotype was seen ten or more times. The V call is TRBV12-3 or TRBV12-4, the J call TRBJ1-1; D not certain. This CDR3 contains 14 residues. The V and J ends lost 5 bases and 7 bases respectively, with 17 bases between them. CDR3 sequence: CASSPPDRRYEAFF. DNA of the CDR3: TGTGCCAGCAGTCCACCGGACCGGCGATATGAAGCTTTCTTT.

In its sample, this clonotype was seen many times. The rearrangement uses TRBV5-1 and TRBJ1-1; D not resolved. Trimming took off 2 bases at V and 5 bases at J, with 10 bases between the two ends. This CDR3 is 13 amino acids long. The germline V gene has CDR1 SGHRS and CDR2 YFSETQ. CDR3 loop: CASSLNYRTEAFF. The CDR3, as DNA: TGCGCCAGCAGCTTAAATTATAGGACTGAAGCTTTCTTT.

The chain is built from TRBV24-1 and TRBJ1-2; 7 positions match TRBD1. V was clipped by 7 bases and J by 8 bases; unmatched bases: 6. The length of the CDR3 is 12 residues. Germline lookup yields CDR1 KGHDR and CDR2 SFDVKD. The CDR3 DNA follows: TGTGCCACCAGCACGACAGGGCAAGGCTACACCTTC. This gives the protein CATSTTGQGYTF.

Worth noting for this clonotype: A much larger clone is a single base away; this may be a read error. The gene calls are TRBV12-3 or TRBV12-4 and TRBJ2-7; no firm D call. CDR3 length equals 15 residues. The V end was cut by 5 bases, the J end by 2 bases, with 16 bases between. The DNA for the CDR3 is TGTGCCAGCAGTGATGACCTCGACAATCCCTACGAGCAGTACTTC. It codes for CASSDDLDNPYEQYF.

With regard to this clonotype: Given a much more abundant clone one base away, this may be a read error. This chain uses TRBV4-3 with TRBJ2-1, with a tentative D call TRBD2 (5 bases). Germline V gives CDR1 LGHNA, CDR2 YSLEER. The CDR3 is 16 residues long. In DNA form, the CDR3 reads TGCGCCAGCAGCCAGGTTCTTACTAGTATCGACAATGAGCAGCTCTTC. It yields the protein CASSQVLTSIDNEQLF.

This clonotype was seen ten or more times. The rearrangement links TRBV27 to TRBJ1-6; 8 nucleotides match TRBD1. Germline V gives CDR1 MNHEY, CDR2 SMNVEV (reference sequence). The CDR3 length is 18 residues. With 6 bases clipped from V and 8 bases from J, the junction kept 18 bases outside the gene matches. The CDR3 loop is CASRRRGPFLSGDSPLHF. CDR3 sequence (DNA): TGTGCCAGCAGGCGCAGGGGGCCCTTCTTGTCTGGGGATTCACCCCTCCACTTT.

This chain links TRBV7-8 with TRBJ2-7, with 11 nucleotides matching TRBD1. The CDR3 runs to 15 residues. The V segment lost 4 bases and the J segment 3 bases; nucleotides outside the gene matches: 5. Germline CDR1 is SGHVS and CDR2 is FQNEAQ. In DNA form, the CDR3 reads TGTGCCAGCAGCTCCGGGACAGGGGGTTTCTACGAGCAGTACTTC. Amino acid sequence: CASSSGTGGFYEQYF.

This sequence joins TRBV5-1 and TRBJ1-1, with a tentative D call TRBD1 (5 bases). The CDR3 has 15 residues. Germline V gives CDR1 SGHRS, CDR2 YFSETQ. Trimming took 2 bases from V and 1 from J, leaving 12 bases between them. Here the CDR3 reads CASSFTGTRNTEAFF. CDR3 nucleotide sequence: TGCGCCAGCAGCTTCACCGGGACGCGGAACACTGAAGCTTTCTTT.

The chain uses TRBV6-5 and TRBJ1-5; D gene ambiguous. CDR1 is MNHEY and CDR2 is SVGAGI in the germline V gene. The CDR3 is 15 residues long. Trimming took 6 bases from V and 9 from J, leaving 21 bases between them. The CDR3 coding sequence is TGTGCCAGCAGAAGTAACTTAGGCCTTGAGGGGCCCCAGCATTTT. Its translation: CASRSNLGLEGPQHF.